There are a few counts of the clone carrying this T cell receptor beta chain. The target antigen is unknown. The data derive from a study of T cell repertoires in cytomegalovirus infection. The wider study: Based on public TCR beta signatures, there were indications of CMV infection and of a matching HLA type. Study findings and constraints: Across the ex vivo response, the dominant clonotypes were HLA-C-restricted CMV-specific TCR beta clonotypes. The cumulative frequency of public TCR beta families distinguished individuals who carried CMV together with the relevant HLA.

MiXCR, applied by TCRdb to the reads, yields one record per CDR3 protein. The sample consists of around 200,000 distinct CDR3 sequences, 17% of them appearing once. The junction had 6 bases not matched to a gene; V was cut back by 0 bases and J by 0 bases. Germline V gene sequence: CDR1 DFQATT, CDR2 SNEGSKA (reference sequence). This CDR3 region has 18 residues. Sequenced sample: CD8+ T cells from PBMCs. The TCR originated in a human donor in good health (CMV status not recorded). Some clones in this sample may be carry-over from other donors' samples. This chain uses TRBV20-1 with TRBJ2-6; 9 bases fit TRBD1. CDR3 sequence: CSAREHRGLGSGANVLTF. CDR3 coding DNA: TGCAGTGCTAGAGAACACAGGGGGCTTGGCTCTGGGGCCAACGTCCTGACTTTC.